Below are 4 T cell receptor beta chains sequenced from a single sample in a study of CD8+ T cells in alopecia areata. RNA extraction was followed by reverse transcription into cDNA, which acted as the sequencing template. Some clones are missing from TCRdb's copy, which holds only in-frame ones; the method was immunoSEQ multiplex PCR. This table holds 150,000 or so clones, roughly 54% found once. Described treatment: oral pan-JAK inhibitor, 5-10 mg twice daily. The source was CD8+ T cells sorted from blood, collected at week 4, from a patient treated with tofacitinib. These receptors all come from a human donor with alopecia areata.

This clone was detected only a few times. The genes are TRBV7-9 and TRBJ2-5; D might be TRBD1 (5 bases). Trimming removed 2 bases from V and 1 base from J, with 8 bases in between. The CDR3 extends over 14 amino acids. CDR1 SEHNR and CDR2 FQNEAQ come from the germline V gene (reference sequence). The CDR3 DNA reads as TGTGCCAGCAGCTTAATCAGGGCCCAAGAGACCCAGTACTTC. It translates to CASSLIRAQETQYF. The entire variable domain, with the rest obtained from reference TRBV7-9 and TRBJ2-5, is as follows: DTGVSQNPRHKITKRGQNVTFRCDPISEHNRLYWYRQTLGQGPEFLTYFQNEAQLEKSRLLSDRFSAERPKGSFSTLEIQRTEQGDSAMYLCASSLIRAQETQYFGPGTRLLVL.

The V and J genes are TRBV7-9 and TRBJ1-6; 9 bases are a match to TRBD1. The CDR3 covers 13 residues. J lost 8 bases, V lost 6 bases, and 2 bases had no gene match. The germline V gene encodes CDR1 SEHNR and CDR2 FQNEAQ (reference sequence). The CDR3 DNA is TGTGCCAGCAGTCGGGACAGGGATTCACCCCTCCACTTT. Protein product: CASSRDRDSPLHF.

This clone has just a few counts. This chain links TRBV5-6 with TRBJ2-7; perhaps TRBD2 as D (5 bases). V was cut by 2 bases and J by 2 bases, with 8 bases left in between. Looked up from germline, CDR1 is SGHDT and CDR2 is YYEEEE. The CDR3 extends over 13 amino acids. The CDR3 nucleotides are TGTGCCAGCAGCTTTGAGGGTCCCTACGAGCAGTACTTC. The encoded protein is CASSFEGPYEQYF.

The V gene is TRBV15, the J gene TRBJ2-7, with 8 positions matching TRBD1. Germline values: CDR1 LNHNV, CDR2 YYDKDF (reference sequence). CDR3 length equals 14 residues. Unmatched junction bases numbered 3, after V lost 5 bases and J lost 0 bases. As DNA, the CDR3 is TGTGCCACCAGCGGGGACAGGTACTCCTACGAGCAGTACTTC. It is translated as CATSGDRYSYEQYF.